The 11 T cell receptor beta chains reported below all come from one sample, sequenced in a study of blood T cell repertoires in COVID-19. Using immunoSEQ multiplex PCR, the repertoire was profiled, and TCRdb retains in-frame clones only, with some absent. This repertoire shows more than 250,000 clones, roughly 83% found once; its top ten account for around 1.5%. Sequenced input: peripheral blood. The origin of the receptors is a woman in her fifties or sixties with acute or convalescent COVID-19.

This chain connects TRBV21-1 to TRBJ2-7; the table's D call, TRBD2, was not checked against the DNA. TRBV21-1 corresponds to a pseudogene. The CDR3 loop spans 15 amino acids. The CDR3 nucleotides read TGTGCCAGCCCCAAGGGCGGGAACGGTCTCGTCGAGCAGTACTTC. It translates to CASPKGGNGLVEQYF.

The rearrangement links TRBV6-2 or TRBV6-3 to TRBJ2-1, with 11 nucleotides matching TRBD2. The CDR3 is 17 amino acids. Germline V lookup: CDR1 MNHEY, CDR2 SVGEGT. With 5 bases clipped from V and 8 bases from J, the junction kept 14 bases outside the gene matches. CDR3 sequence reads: CASSPFWDLAGGDEQFF. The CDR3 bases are TGTGCCAGCAGTCCGTTCTGGGACCTAGCGGGAGGTGATGAGCAGTTCTTC.

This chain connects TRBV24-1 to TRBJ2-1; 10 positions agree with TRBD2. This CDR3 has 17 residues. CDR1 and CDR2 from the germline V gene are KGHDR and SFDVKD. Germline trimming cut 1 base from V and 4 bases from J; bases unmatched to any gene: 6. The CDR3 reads CATSDLRAGGQYNEQFF. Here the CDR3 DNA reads TGTGCCACCAGTGATTTACGAGCGGGAGGGCAGTACAATGAGCAGTTCTTC.

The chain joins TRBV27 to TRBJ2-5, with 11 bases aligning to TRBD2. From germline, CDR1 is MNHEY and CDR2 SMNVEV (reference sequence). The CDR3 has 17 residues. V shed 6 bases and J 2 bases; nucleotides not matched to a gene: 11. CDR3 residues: CASSRRSRLAGQETQYF. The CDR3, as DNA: TGTGCCAGCAGCCGACGCTCTAGACTAGCGGGACAAGAGACCCAGTACTTC.

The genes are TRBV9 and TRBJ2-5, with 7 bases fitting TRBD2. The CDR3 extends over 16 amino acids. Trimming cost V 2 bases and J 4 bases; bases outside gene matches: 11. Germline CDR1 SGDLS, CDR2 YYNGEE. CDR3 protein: CASSVARSVAGETQYF. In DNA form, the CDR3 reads TGTGCCAGCAGCGTTGCTCGCTCGGTAGCGGGAGAGACCCAGTACTTC.

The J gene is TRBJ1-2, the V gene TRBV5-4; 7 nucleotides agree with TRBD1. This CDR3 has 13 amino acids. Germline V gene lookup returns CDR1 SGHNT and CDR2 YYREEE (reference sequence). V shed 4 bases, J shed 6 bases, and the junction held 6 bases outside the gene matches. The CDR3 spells CASSTDRLNGYTF. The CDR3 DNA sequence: TGTGCCAGCAGCACGGACAGGCTAAATGGCTACACCTTC.

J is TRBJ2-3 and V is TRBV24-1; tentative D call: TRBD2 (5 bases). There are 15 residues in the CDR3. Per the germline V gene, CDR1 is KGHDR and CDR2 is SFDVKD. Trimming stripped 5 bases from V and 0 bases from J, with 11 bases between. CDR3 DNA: TGTGCCACCAGTGTCAGGAGCGGCAGCACAGATACGCAGTATTTT. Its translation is CATSVRSGSTDTQYF.

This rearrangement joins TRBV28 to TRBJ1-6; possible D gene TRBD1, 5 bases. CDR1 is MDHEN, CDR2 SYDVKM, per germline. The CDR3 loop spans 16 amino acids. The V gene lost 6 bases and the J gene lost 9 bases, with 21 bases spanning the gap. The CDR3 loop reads CASRNLRVGGSSPLHF. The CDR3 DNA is TGTGCCAGCAGAAATTTGAGGGTCGGGGGTAGTTCACCCCTCCACTTT.

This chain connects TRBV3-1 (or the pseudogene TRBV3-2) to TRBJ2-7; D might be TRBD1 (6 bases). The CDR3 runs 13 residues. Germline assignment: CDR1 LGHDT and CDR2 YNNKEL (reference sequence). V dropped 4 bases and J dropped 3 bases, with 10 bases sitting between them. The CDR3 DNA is TGTGCCAGCAGCCTACAGGGTCTCTACGAGCAGTACTTC. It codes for CASSLQGLYEQYF.

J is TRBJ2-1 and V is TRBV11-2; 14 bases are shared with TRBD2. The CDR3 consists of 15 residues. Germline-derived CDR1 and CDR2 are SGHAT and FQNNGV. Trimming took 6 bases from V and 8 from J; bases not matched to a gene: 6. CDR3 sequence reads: CASRPTSGRAYEQFF. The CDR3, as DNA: TGTGCCAGCAGGCCGACTAGCGGGAGGGCCTATGAGCAGTTCTTC.

The CDR3 DNA sequence: TGTGCCAGCAGCGTTGGAGGGGGCAATCAGCCCCAGCATTTT. Protein: CASSVGGGNQPQHF. The rearrangement joins TRBV11-2 to TRBJ1-5; the D gene is possibly TRBD1 (5 bases). V lost 5 bases, J lost 2 bases, and 10 bases lay in between. The CDR3 extends over 14 amino acids. Germline loops: CDR1 SGHAT, CDR2 FQNNGV.